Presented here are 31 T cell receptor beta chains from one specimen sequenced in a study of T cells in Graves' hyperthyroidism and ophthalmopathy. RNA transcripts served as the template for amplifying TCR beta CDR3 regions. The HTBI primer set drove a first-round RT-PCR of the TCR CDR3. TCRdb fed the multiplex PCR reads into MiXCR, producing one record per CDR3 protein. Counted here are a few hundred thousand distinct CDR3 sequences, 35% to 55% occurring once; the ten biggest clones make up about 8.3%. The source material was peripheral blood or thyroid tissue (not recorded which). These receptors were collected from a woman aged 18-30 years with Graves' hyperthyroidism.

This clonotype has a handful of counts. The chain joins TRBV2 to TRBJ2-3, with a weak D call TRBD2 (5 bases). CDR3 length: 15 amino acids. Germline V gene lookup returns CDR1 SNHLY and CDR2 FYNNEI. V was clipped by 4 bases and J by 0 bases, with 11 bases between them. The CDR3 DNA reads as TGTGCCAGCAGTGGGACTGTTTCTAGCACAGATACGCAGTATTTT. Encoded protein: CASSGTVSSTDTQYF.

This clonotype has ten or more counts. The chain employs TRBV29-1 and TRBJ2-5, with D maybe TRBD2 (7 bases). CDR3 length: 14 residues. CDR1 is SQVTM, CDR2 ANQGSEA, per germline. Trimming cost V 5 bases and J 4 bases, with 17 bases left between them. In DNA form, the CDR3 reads TGCAGCGTTCCCCCCGGGGGGCCGCGAGAGACCCAGTACTTC. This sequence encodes CSVPPGGPRETQYF.

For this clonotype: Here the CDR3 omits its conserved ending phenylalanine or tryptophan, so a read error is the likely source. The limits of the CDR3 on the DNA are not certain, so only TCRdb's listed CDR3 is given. CDR3: CSVLTANY. This chain uses TRBV29-1 with TRBJ1-1; the table's D call, TRBD1, has no DNA check behind it. 8 amino acids form the CDR3, both terminal residues included. From germline, CDR1 is SQVTM and CDR2 ANQGSEA.

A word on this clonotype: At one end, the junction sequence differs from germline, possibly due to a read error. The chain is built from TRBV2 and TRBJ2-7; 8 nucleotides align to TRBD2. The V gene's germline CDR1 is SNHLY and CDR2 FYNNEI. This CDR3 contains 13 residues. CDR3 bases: TGTGTCAGCTTGCGGGAGGCTAGCAATGAGCAGTACTTC. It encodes CVSLREASNEQYF.

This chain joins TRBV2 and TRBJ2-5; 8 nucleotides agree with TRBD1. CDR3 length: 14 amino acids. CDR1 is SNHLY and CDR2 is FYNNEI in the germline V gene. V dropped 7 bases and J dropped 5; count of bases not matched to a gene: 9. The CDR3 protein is CASTLTGGFETQYF. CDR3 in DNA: TGTGCCAGCACGCTAACAGGGGGTTTCGAGACCCAGTACTTC.

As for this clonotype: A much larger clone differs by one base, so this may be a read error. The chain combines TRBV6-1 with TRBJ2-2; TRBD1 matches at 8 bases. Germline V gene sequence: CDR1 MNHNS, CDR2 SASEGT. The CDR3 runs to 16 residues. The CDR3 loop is CASSPGTGPNTEELFF. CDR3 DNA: TGTGCCAGCAGTCCCGGGACAGGCCCGAACACCGAGGAGCTGTTTTTT.

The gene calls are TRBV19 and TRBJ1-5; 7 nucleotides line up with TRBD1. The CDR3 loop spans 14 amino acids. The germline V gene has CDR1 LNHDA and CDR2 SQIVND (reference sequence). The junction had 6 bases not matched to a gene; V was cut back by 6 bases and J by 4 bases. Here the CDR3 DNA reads TGTGCCAGTAGCGACAGGGCAGGGAATCAGCCCCAGCATTTT. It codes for CASSDRAGNQPQHF.

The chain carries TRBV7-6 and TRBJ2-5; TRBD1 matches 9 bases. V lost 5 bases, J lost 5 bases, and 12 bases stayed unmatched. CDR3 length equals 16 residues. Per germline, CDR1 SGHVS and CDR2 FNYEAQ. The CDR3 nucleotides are TGTGCCAGCAGCCCAAGCTCGGGACAGGGTGATGAGACCCAGTACTTC. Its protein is CASSPSSGQGDETQYF.

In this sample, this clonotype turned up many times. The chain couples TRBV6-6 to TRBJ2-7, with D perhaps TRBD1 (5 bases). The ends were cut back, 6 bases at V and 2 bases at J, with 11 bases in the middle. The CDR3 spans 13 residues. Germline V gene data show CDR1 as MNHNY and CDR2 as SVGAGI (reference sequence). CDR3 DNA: TGTGCCAGCAGACTTACAGGAACCTACGAGCAGTACTTC. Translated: CASRLTGTYEQYF.

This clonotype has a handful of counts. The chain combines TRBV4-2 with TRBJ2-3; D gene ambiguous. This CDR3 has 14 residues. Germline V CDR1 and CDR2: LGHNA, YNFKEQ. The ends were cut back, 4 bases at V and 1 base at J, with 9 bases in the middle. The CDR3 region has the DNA TGTGCCAGCAGCCCTGGTGGGGGCACAGATACGCAGTATTTT. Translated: CASSPGGGTDTQYF.

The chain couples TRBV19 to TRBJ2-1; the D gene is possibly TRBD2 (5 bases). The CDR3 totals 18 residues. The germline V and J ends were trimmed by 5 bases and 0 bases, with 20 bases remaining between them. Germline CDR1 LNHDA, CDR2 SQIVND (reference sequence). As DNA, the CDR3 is TGTGCCAGTAGTTCCCGGGGTAGCTCTTACAGCTCCTACAATGAGCAGTTCTTC. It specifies CASSSRGSSYSSYNEQFF.

CDR3 sequence: CASSLWAGAENEQTNEKLFF. CDR3 DNA sequence: TGTGCCAGCAGCTTATGGGCAGGGGCCGAGAATGAGCAGACCAATGAAAAACTGTTTTTT. The V gene is TRBV7-8, the J gene TRBJ1-4, with D perhaps TRBD1 (6 bases). The germline gives CDR1 SGHVS, CDR2 FQNEAQ. This CDR3 region has 20 residues. Trimming removed 2 bases at V and 5 bases at J, with 27 bases between.

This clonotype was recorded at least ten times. The CDR3 spells CSARDPIHSGSYEQYF. CDR3 sequence (DNA): TGCAGTGCTAGGGACCCCATCCACAGCGGGAGTTACGAGCAGTACTTC. V is TRBV20-1 and J is TRBJ2-7; TRBD2 matches at 8 bases. The V gene end was trimmed by 3 bases and the J gene end by 4 bases; junction bases not matched to a gene: 14. Germline loops: CDR1 DFQATT, CDR2 SNEGSKA (reference sequence). This CDR3 spans 16 amino acids.

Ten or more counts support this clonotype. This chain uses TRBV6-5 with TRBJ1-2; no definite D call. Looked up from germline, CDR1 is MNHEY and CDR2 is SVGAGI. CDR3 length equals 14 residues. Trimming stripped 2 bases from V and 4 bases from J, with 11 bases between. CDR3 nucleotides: TGTGCCAGCAGTTACCTACGGGGTGCCTATGGCTACACCTTC. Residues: CASSYLRGAYGYTF.

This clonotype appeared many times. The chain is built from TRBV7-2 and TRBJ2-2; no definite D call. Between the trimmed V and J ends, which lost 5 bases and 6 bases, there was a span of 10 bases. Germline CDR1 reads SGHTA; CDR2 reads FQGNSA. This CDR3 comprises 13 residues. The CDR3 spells CASSPRAPGELFF. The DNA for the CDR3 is TGTGCCAGCAGCCCTAGGGCCCCCGGGGAGCTGTTTTTT.

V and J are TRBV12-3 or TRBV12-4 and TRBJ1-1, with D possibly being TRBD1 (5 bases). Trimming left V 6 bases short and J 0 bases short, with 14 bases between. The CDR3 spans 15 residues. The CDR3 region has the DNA TGTGCCAGCAGAGAGGGACCCTTAATGAACACTGAAGCTTTCTTT. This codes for CASREGPLMNTEAFF.

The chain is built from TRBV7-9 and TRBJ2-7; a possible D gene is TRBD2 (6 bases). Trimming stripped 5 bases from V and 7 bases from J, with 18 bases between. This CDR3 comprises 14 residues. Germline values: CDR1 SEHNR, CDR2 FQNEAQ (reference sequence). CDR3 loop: CASSLELAKSEQYF. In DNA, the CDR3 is TGTGCCAGCAGCCTCGAACTAGCCAAGAGTGAGCAGTACTTC.

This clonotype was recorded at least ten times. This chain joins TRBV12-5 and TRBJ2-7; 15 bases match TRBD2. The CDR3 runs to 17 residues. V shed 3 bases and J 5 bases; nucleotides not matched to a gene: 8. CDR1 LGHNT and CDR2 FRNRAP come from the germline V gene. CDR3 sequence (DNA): TGTGCTAGTGGTTTACAAGGACTAGCGGGAGGGCCTCACGAGCAGTACTTC. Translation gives CASGLQGLAGGPHEQYF.

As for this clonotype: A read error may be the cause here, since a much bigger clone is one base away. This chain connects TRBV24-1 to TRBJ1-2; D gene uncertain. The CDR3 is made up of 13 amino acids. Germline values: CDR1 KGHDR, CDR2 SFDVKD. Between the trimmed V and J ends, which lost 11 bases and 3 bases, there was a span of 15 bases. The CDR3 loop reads CASNLTSDYGYTF. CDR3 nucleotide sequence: TGTGCCAGCAATTTAACCTCCGACTATGGCTACACCTTC.

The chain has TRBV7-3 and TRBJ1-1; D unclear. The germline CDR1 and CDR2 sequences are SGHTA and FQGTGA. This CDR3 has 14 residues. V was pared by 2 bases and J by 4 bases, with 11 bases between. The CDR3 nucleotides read TGTGCCAGCAGCTTAGACGGAGCGGGCACTGAAGCTTTCTTT. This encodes CASSLDGAGTEAFF.

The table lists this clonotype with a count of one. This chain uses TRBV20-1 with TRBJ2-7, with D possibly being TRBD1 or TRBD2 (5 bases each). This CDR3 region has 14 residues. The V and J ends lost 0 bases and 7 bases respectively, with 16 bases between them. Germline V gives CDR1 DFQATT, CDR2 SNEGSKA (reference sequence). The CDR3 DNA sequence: TGCAGTGCTAGAGATCCACGTGGGACCCATGAGCAGTACTTC. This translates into CSARDPRGTHEQYF.

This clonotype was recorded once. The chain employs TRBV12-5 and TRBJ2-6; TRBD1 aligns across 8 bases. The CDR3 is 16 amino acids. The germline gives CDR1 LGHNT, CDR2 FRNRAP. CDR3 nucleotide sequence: TGTGCCAGCACCATCGGACAGGGTTCTGGGGCCAACGTCCTGACTTTC. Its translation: CASTIGQGSGANVLTF.

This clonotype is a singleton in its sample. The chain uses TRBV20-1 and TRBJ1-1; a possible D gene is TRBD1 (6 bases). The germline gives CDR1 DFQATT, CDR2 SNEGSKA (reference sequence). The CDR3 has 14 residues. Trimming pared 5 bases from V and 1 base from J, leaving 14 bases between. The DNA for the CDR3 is TGCAGTGCTCCAGCGGGAGGGGGGAACACTGAAGCTTTCTTT. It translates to CSAPAGGGNTEAFF.

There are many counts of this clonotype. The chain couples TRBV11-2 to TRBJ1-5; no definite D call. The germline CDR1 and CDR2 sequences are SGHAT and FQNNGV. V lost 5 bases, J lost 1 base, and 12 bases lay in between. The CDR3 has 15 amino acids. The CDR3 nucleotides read TGTGCCAGCAGCCCAGTTTACGGGAGCAATCAGCCCCAGCATTTT. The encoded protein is CASSPVYGSNQPQHF.

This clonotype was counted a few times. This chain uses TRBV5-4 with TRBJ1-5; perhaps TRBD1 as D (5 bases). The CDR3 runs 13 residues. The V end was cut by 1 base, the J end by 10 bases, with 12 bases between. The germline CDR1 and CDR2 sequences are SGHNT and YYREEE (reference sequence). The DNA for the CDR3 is TGTGCCAGCAGCTTGAAGGGGACCCAACCCCAGCATTTT. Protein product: CASSLKGTQPQHF.

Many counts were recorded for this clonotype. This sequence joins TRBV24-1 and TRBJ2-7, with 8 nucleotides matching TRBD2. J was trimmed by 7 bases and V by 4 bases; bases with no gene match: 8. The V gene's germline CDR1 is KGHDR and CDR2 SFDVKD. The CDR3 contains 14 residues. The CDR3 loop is CATSETGGPGEQYF. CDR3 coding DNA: TGTGCCACCAGTGAAACGGGAGGGCCGGGTGAGCAGTACTTC.

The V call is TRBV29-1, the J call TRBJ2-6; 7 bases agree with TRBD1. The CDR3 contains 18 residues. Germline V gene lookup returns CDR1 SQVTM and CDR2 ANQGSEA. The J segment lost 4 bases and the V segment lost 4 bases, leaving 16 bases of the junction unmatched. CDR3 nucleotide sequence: TGCAGCGTTGGGAATCTTGGGACAGCGAACACCGGGGCCAACGTCCTGACTTTC. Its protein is CSVGNLGTANTGANVLTF.

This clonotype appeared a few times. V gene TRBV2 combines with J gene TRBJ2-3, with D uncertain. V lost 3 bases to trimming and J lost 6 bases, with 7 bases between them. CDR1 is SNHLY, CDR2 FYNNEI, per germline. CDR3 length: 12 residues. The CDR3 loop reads CASSEERDTQYF. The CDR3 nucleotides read TGTGCCAGCAGTGAGGAAAGGGATACGCAGTATTTT.

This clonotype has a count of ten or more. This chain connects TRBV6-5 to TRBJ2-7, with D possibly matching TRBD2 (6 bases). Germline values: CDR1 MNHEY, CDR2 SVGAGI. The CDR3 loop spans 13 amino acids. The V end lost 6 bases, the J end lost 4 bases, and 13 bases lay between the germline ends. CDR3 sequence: CASRGLSEYEQYF. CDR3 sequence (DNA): TGTGCCAGCAGGGGACTTTCCGAATACGAGCAGTACTTC.

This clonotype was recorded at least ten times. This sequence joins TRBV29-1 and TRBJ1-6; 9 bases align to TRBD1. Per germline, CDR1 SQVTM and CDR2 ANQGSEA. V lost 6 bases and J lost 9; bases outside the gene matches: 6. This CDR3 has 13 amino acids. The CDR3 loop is CSVATGGFSPLHF. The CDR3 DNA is TGCAGCGTGGCGACAGGGGGATTTTCACCCCTCCACTTT. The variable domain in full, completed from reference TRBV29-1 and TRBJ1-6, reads SAVISQKPSRDICQRGTSLTIQCQVDSQVTMMFWYRQQPGQSLTLIATANQGSEATYESGFVIDKFPISRPNLTFSTLTVSNMSPEDSSIYLCSVATGGFSPLHFGNGTRLTVT.

DNA of the CDR3: TGTGCCAGCAGGCAGGGGATAGCGGGAGGGCCTACCCCCTACGAGCAGTACTTC. Its protein product is CASRQGIAGGPTPYEQYF. V is TRBV6-5 and J is TRBJ2-7; TRBD2 aligns across 11 bases. This CDR3 comprises 18 residues. V trimming: 6 bases; J trimming: 2 bases; junction bases outside the gene matches: 15. Germline CDR1 MNHEY, CDR2 SVGAGI.